This T cell receptor beta chain comes out of a study of T-cell reconstitution after alpha-beta-depleted transplantation in children. V was pared by 6 bases and J by 12 bases, with 21 bases between. The CDR3 totals 14 residues. Study-wide findings and caveats: Newly generated T cells supplied most T-cell counts and diversity one year post-transplant. Expanded clones from the graft, numbering several hundred, reportedly supplied alpha-beta T cells about two months after transplant. Recipient T cells and thymic progenitors that survived were the source of the high TCRbeta diversity seen at day 60 in some patients.

A word on this clonotype: Its antigen is unknown.

For TCRbeta, the library was prepared with unique molecular identifiers. TCRdb reprocessed the PCR reads with MiXCR, giving one entry per CDR3 protein. The repertoire holds hundreds of thousands of distinct CDR3 sequences, with roughly a tenth as singletons. The genes are TRBV12-3 or TRBV12-4 and TRBJ2-1; D perhaps matches TRBD1 (6 bases). The input for sequencing was PBMCs, taken before TCRalphabeta/CD19-depleted stem cell transplant. This TCR derives from a child aged 2 to 15 with inherited bone marrow failure, due to receive a stem cell transplant. CDR3 loop: CASRGAEDTMRQFF. The CDR3, as DNA: TGTGCCAGCAGGGGGGCGGAGGATACAATGAGGCAGTTCTTC.